The T cell receptor beta chain described here comes from a study of T cell changes during pregnancy in multiple sclerosis. Clones were sequenced by immunoSEQ multiplex PCR, and TCRdb holds only the in-frame ones, with some missing. The sample contains about 31,000 clones, 88% of which appear only once. The CDR3 is made up of 14 amino acids. CDR1 and CDR2 (germline): LNHDA, SQIVND (reference sequence). V dropped 3 bases and J dropped 3 bases, with 9 bases sitting between them. Specimen: CD4+ T cells from peripheral blood mononuclear cells, collected in the first trimester of pregnancy. The TCR was taken from a female donor in good health, enrolled as a control in a pregnancy study. The gene calls are TRBV19 and TRBJ1-3; D is undetermined. The CDR3 DNA follows: TGTGCCAGTAGTATGGGAGGCGTTGGAAACACCATATATTTT. Protein: CASSMGGVGNTIYF.